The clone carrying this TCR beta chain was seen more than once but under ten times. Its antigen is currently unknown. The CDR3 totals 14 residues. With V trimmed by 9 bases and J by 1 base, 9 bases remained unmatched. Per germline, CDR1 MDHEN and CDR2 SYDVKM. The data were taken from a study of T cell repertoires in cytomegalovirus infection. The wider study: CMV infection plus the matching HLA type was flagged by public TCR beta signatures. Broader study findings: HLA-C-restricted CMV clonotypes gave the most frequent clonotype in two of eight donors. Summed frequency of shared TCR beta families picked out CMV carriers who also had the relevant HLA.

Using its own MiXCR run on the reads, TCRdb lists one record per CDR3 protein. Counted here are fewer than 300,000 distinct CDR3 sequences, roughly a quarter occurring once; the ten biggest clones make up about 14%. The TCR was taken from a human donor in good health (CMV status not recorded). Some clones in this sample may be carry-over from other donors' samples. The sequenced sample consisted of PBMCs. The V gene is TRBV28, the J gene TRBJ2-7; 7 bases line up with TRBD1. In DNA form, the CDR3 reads TGTGCCAGTCGGGAACAGGGGCGGTCCTACGAGCAGTACTTC. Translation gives CASREQGRSYEQYF. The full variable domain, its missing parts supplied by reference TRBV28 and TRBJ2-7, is DVKVTQSSRYLVKRTGEKVFLECVQDMDHENMFWYRQDPGLGLRLIYFSYDVKMKEKGDIPEGYSVSREKKERFSLILESASTNQTSMYLCASREQGRSYEQYFGPGTRLTVT.